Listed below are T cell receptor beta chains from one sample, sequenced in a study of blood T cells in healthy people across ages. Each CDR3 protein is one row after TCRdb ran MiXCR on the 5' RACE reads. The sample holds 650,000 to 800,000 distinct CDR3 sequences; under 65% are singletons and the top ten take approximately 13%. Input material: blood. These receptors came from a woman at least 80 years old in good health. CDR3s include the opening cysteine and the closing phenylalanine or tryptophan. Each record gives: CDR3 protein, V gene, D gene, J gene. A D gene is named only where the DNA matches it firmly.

CDR3aa: CASSLVVGLSTDTQYF
v_gene: TRBV5-1
d_gene: NA
j_gene: TRBJ2-3

CDR3aa: CASAGQPTMNTEAFF
v_gene: TRBV5-5
d_gene: NA
j_gene: TRBJ1-1

CDR3aa: CASSQGWTGSNEQFF
v_gene: TRBV4-1
d_gene: TRBD1
j_gene: TRBJ2-1

CDR3aa: CATSRLSGQPYEQYF
v_gene: TRBV15
d_gene: NA
j_gene: TRBJ2-7

CDR3aa: CSAPRAGNEQFF
v_gene: TRBV20-1
d_gene: TRBD2
j_gene: TRBJ2-1

CDR3aa: CASSLGVAGGPQETQYF
v_gene: TRBV5-4
d_gene: TRBD2
j_gene: TRBJ2-5

CDR3aa: CASSQLGEGEQYF
v_gene: TRBV16
d_gene: NA
j_gene: TRBJ2-7

CDR3aa: CASRPGTTTTGELFF
v_gene: TRBV6-2/TRBV6-3
d_gene: NA
j_gene: TRBJ2-2

CDR3aa: CASSLQGFDTGELFF
v_gene: TRBV12-3/TRBV12-4
d_gene: NA
j_gene: TRBJ2-2

CDR3aa: CAISDLLAGGRQETQYF
v_gene: TRBV10-3
d_gene: TRBD2
j_gene: TRBJ2-5

CDR3aa: CASSVRTGWLVYTF
v_gene: TRBV25-1
d_gene: TRBD1
j_gene: TRBJ1-2

CDR3aa: CAGSHLSGNTDTQYF
v_gene: TRBV12-3/TRBV12-4
d_gene: NA
j_gene: TRBJ2-3